This T cell receptor (beta chain) was profiled in a study of cytomegalovirus exposure and HLA in healthy donors. General study results and limits: First-cohort TCR clusters tended to co-occur in the 90 to 150 validation repertoires, a later analysis found. It was reportedly the case that the classifier diagnosed cytomegalovirus status with high specificity and sensitivity.

The CDR3 extends over 16 amino acids. From germline, CDR1 is SGHVS and CDR2 FNYEAQ. V was shortened by 1 base and J by 1 base, with 13 bases between the two germline ends. The table came from immunoSEQ multiplex PCR; TCRdb's copy has only in-frame clones and leaves some out. This table has 100,000 to 150,000 clones, about 82% appearing once. For this clone: Its antigen is currently unknown.

The sample taken for sequencing was PBMCs. The origin of this receptor is a man aged 18 to 30 in good health and CMV-seronegative. J is TRBJ2-5 and V is TRBV7-6; TRBD1 might be the D (6 bases). The CDR3 coding sequence is TGTGCCAGCAGCTTAGAGTCGGCAGGGGCCCAAGAGACCCAGTACTTC. It specifies CASSLESAGAQETQYF.